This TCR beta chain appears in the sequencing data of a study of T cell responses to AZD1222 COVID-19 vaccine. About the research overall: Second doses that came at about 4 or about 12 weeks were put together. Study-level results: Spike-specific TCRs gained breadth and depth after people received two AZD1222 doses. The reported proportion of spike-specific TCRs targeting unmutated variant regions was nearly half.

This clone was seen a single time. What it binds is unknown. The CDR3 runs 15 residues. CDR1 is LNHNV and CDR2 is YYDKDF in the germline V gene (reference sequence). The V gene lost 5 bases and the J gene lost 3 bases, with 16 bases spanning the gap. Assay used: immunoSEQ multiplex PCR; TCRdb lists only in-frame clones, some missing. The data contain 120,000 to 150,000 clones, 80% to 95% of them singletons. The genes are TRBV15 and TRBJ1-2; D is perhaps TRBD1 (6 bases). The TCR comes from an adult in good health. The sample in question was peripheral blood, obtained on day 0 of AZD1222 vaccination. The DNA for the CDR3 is TGTGCCACCAGCGCGGGGGGCAGGGGCGACTATGGCTACACCTTC. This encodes CATSAGGRGDYGYTF.